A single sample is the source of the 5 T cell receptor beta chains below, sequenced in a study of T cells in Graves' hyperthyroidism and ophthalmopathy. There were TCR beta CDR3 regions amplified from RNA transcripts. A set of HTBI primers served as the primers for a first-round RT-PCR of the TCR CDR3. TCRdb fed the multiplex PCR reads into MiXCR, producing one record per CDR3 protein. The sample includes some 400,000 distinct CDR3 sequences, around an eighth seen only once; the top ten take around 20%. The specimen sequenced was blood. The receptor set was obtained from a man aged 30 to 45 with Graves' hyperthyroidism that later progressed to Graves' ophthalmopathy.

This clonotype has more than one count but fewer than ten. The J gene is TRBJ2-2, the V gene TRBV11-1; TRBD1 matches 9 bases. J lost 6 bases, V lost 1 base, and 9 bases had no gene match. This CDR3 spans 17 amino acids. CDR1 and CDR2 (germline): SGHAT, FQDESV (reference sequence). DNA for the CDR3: TGTGCCAGCAGCTTAGGTCCAGGACAGGGGTCCGCCGGGGAGCTGTTTTTT. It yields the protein CASSLGPGQGSAGELFF.

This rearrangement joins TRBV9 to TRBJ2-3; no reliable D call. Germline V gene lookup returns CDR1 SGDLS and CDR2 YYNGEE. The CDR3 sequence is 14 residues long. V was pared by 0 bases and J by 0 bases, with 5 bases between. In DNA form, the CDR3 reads TGTGCCAGCAGCGTAGGTGACAGCACAGATACGCAGTATTTT. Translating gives CASSVGDSTDTQYF.

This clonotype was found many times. The CDR3 sequence is CASSYWGGTEAFF. DNA of the CDR3: TGTGCCAGCAGTTACTGGGGCGGTACTGAAGCTTTCTTT. The chain joins TRBV6-5 to TRBJ1-1; possible D gene TRBD1, 5 bases. This CDR3 is 13 amino acids long. Trimming left V 1 base short and J 5 bases short, with 8 bases between. Germline V gene sequence: CDR1 MNHEY, CDR2 SVGAGI.

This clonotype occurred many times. The CDR3 bases are TGTGCCAGCAGTTTGCGGGCGCCCTATAATTCACCCCTCCACTTT. This gives the protein CASSLRAPYNSPLHF. The chain employs TRBV28 and TRBJ1-6, with D unresolved. Per the germline V gene, CDR1 is MDHEN and CDR2 is SYDVKM. V lost 3 bases and J 2 bases, leaving 8 bases between the germline ends. This CDR3 region has 15 residues.

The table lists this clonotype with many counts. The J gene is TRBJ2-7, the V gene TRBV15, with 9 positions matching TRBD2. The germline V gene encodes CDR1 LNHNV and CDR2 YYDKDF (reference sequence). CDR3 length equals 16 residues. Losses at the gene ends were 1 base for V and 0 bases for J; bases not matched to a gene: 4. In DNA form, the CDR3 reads TGTGCCACCAGCAGAGGACTAGCGGACAGCTCCTACGAGCAGTACTTC. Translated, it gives CATSRGLADSSYEQYF.